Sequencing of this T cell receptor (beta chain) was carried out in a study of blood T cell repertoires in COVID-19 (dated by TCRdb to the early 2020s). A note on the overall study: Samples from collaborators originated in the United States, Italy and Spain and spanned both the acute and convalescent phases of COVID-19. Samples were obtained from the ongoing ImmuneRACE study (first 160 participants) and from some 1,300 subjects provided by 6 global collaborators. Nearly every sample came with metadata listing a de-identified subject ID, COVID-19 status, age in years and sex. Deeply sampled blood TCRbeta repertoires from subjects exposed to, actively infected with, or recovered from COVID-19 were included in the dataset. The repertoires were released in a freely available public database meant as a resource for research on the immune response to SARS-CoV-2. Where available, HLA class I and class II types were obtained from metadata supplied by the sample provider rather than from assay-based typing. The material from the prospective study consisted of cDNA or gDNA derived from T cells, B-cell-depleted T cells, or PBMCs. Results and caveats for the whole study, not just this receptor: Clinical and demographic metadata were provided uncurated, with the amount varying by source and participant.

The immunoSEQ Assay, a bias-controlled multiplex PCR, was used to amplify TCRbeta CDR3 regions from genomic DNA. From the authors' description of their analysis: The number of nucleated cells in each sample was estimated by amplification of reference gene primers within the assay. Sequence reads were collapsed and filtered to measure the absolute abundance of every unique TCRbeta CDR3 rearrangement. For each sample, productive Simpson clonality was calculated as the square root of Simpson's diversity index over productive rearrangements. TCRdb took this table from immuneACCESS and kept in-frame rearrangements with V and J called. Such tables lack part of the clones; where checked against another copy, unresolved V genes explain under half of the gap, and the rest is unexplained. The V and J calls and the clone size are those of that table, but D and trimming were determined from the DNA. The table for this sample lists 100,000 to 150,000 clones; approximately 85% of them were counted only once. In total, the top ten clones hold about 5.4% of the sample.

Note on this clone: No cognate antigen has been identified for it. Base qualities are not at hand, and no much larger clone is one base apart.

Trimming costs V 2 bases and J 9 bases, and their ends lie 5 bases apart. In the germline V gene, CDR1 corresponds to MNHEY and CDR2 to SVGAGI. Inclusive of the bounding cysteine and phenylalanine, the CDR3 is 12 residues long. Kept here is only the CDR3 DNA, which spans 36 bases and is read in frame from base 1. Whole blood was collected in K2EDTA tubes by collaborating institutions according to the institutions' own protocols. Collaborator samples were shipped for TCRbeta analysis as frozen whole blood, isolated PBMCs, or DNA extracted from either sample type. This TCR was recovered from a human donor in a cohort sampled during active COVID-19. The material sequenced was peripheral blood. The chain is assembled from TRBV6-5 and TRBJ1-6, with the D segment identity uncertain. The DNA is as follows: TGTGCCAGCAGTTACCTTAGTTCACCCCTCCACTTT. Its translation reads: CASSYLSSPLHF.